This TCR beta chain comes out of a study of response to subunit inactivated influenza vaccine. General study results and limits: Each seasonal flu vaccination may recruit only limited new T cells, authors suggested.

One entry per CDR3 protein, called by TCRdb with MiXCR from the RT-PCR reads. The profile covers almost 250,000 distinct CDR3 sequences, with 12% appearing a single time and more than 7% taken by the ten largest. CDR1 is LNHDA, CDR2 SQIVND, per germline (reference sequence). V lost 2 bases and J lost 1, with 8 bases in between. This CDR3 spans 14 amino acids. As for this clonotype: Its antigen is still unknown.

The clonotype was recovered from a man in his fifties who received an inactivated influenza vaccine. The specimen was non-naive T cells sorted from PBMCs, collected roughly 15 days before vaccination. J is TRBJ1-1 and V is TRBV19; no clear D gene. For the CDR3, the DNA is TGTGCCAGTAGTATACTTTCAGGGAACACTGAAGCTTTCTTT. Its protein product is CASSILSGNTEAFF.